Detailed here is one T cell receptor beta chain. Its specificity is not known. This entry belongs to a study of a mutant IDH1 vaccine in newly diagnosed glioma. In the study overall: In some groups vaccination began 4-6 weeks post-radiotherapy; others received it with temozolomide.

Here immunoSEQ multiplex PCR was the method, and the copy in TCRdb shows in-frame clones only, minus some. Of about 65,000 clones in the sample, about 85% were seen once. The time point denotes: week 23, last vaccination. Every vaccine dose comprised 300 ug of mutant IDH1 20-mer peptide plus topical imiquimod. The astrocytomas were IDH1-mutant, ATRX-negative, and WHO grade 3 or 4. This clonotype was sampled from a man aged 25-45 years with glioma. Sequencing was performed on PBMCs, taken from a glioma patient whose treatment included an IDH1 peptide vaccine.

The CDR3 bases are TGCGCCAGCAGCTCGAAGAAAAACTCCAGGGGGAAGTTTTACGAGCAGTACTTC. Amino acid sequence: CASSSKKNSRGKFYEQYF. This chain uses TRBV5-1 with TRBJ2-7; the match to TRBD1 covers 7 bases. The germline V gene has CDR1 SGHRS and CDR2 YFSETQ. V trimming: 3 bases; J trimming: 4 bases; junction bases outside the gene matches: 19. The CDR3 extends over 18 amino acids. Together with reference TRBV5-1 and TRBJ2-7, the CDR3 gives the full variable domain: KAGVTQTPRYLIKTRGQQVTLSCSPISGHRSVSWYQQTPGQGLQFLFEYFSETQRNKGNFPGRFSGRQFSNSRSEMNVSTLELGDSALYLCASSSKKNSRGKFYEQYFGPGTRLTVT.